This entry lists 25 T cell receptor beta chains sequenced from one sample in a study of T-cell reconstitution after alpha-beta-depleted transplantation in children. Unique molecular identifiers were incorporated when the TCRbeta library was constructed. TCRdb itself ran the PCR reads through MiXCR, one entry per CDR3 protein. The table shows hundreds of thousands of distinct CDR3 sequences, with 13% occurring only once. Source: PBMCs, mostly from graft donor cells, taken 360 days after TCRalphabeta/CD19-depleted stem cell transplant. The receptors originated from a male patient younger than 18 who had a stem cell transplant for acute myeloid leukemia, so the T cells may come from the graft donor.

V usage is TRBV7-8 and J usage is TRBJ2-7; unclear D gene. This CDR3 has 16 residues. Germline CDR1 SGHVS, CDR2 FQNEAQ. With 0 bases removed from V and 0 bases from J, the gap between germline ends came to 12 bases. The CDR3 here is CASSLAGRVSSYEQYF. DNA for the CDR3: TGTGCCAGCAGCTTAGCAGGGCGTGTGAGCTCCTACGAGCAGTACTTC.

The chain combines TRBV29-1 with TRBJ2-5; TRBD2 matches 13 bases. Trimming took 5 bases from V and 2 from J; bases not matched to a gene: 8. The CDR3 extends over 16 amino acids. Looked up from germline, CDR1 is SQVTM and CDR2 is ANQGSEA. The CDR3 nucleotides are TGCAGCGTTTCACGGACTAGCGGGAGACCTCAAGAGACCCAGTACTTC. Translating gives CSVSRTSGRPQETQYF.

This sequence joins TRBV29-1 and TRBJ2-1; TRBD1 or TRBD2 may be the D gene (5 bases each). Per germline, CDR1 SQVTM and CDR2 ANQGSEA. V lost 7 bases and J lost 5, with 18 bases in between. This CDR3 is built from 14 residues. The CDR3 here is CSASPGQHNNEQFF. CDR3 sequence (DNA): TGCAGCGCCAGCCCGGGGCAGCATAACAATGAGCAGTTCTTC.

This clonotype was counted ten times or more. The V call is TRBV12-3 or TRBV12-4, the J call TRBJ2-1; 7 nucleotides match TRBD2. The trim removed 5 bases at V and 4 bases at J, leaving 8 bases unmatched. The CDR3 covers 15 residues. The DNA for the CDR3 is TGTGCCAGCAGTCCCCGCCGCGGGAGTTACAATGAGCAGTTCTTC. This encodes CASSPRRGSYNEQFF.

The V call is TRBV9, the J call TRBJ2-7, with 7 bases lining up with TRBD1. This CDR3 is built from 16 residues. With 3 bases clipped from V and 1 base from J, the junction kept 10 bases outside the gene matches. Germline V lookup: CDR1 SGDLS, CDR2 YYNGEE. The CDR3 coding sequence is TGTGCCAGCAGCGCCTCCACAGGGGTCTTATCCTACGAGCAGTACTTC. Translation: CASSASTGVLSYEQYF.

This clonotype was observed a handful of times. The chain is built from TRBV28 and TRBJ2-7, with 10 bases lining up with TRBD1. CDR1 and CDR2 (germline): MDHEN, SYDVKM. V was pared by 9 bases and J by 2 bases, with 4 bases of the junction left unmatched. This CDR3 is 13 amino acids long. For the CDR3, the DNA is TGTGCCAGTGACAGGGGGCGGCCCTACGAGCAGTACTTC. Protein product: CASDRGRPYEQYF.

This chain links TRBV9 with TRBJ2-7; D call uncertain. CDR3 length: 14 amino acids. V lost 4 bases to trimming and J lost 3 bases, with 14 bases between them. Germline values: CDR1 SGDLS, CDR2 YYNGEE. CDR3 nucleotides: TGTGCCAGCAGCTCTAATGTGCAGTTCTACGAGCAGTACTTC. This encodes CASSSNVQFYEQYF.

This clonotype came up a few times. V is TRBV5-5 and J is TRBJ2-2, with D possibly being TRBD2 (7 bases). CDR1 and CDR2 from the germline V gene are SGHKS and YYEKEE (reference sequence). V was trimmed by 4 bases and J by 4 bases, leaving 14 bases between them. The CDR3 has 15 amino acids. The CDR3 region is CASSLWGGATGELFF. The CDR3 region has the DNA TGTGCCAGCAGCCTCTGGGGGGGGGCCACCGGGGAGCTGTTTTTT.

The sample holds a few counts of this clonotype. The chain combines TRBV7-2 with TRBJ2-3, with 7 bases lining up with TRBD2. Germline loops: CDR1 SGHTA, CDR2 FQGNSA. J gave up 5 bases and V 4 bases, and 15 bases lay outside the gene matches. There are 17 residues in the CDR3. The CDR3 spells CASSYEALARGGDTQYF. For the CDR3, the DNA is TGTGCCAGCAGCTATGAAGCACTAGCGAGGGGTGGAGATACGCAGTATTTT.

Many counts were recorded for this clonotype. The V gene is TRBV10-3, the J gene TRBJ1-5; 10 nucleotides line up with TRBD1. Germline CDR1 and CDR2: ENHRY and SYGVKD. CDR3 length: 16 amino acids. Germline trimming cut 0 bases from V and 4 bases from J; bases unmatched to any gene: 3. The DNA of the CDR3 is TGTGCCATCAGTGAGTCGGGGACAGGGGTAAATCAGCCCCAGCATTTT. It yields the protein CAISESGTGVNQPQHF.

At least ten counts were recorded for this clonotype. J is TRBJ2-2 and V is TRBV12-3 or TRBV12-4, with a possible D match to TRBD2 (6 bases). This CDR3 comprises 15 residues. The V and J ends lost 2 bases and 3 bases respectively, with 10 bases between them. This chain's CDR3 is CASSLWGVDTGELFF. CDR3 in DNA: TGTGCCAGCAGTTTATGGGGGGTTGACACCGGGGAGCTGTTTTTT.

This clonotype was recorded a few times. The chain links TRBV5-1 to TRBJ1-2, with 7 bases aligning to TRBD1. Germline V gives CDR1 SGHRS, CDR2 YFSETQ. J gave up 0 bases and V 4 bases, and 6 bases lay outside the gene matches. The CDR3 covers 15 residues. The CDR3 is CASSTRDSSNYGYTF. In DNA form, the CDR3 reads TGCGCCAGCAGCACCCGGGACAGCTCTAACTATGGCTACACCTTC.

V is TRBV18 and J is TRBJ2-7, with a tentative D call TRBD2 (5 bases). Germline assignment: CDR1 KGHSH and CDR2 LQKENI. Trimming removed 6 bases at V and 3 bases at J, with 15 bases between. The CDR3 has 14 amino acids. Here the CDR3 DNA reads TGTGCCAGCTCTCCCGCGAGGGAAGGCTACGAGCAGTACTTC. This encodes CASSPAREGYEQYF.

The V and J genes are TRBV11-2 and TRBJ2-7, with D perhaps TRBD1 or TRBD2 (6 bases each). V shed 7 bases and J shed 3 bases, with 16 bases lying between them. CDR1 SGHAT and CDR2 FQNNGV come from the germline V gene. The CDR3 runs 14 residues. The CDR3, as DNA: TGTGCCAGCACCCCGTTAGGGGGAGGCTACGAGCAGTACTTC. This codes for CASTPLGGGYEQYF.

This clonotype occurred many times. The rearrangement uses TRBV9 and TRBJ2-7; weak D call: TRBD1 (7 bases). The V gene lost 6 bases and the J gene lost 3 bases, with 16 bases spanning the gap. Germline CDR1 reads SGDLS; CDR2 reads YYNGEE. The CDR3 is 14 residues long. The CDR3 region has the DNA TGTGCCAGCAATCGCGGGGACAGTGGCTACGAGCAGTACTTC. Protein product: CASNRGDSGYEQYF.

The chain employs TRBV5-1 and TRBJ2-7, with 14 nucleotides matching TRBD2. Trimming took 4 bases from V and 3 from J; bases not matched to a gene: 9. The germline CDR1 and CDR2 sequences are SGHRS and YFSETQ. CDR3 size: 17 residues. The CDR3 sequence: CASSTKWTSGRYYEQYF. The CDR3 DNA follows: TGCGCCAGCAGCACGAAATGGACTAGCGGGAGGTACTACGAGCAGTACTTC.

This clonotype was counted at least ten times. The CDR3 is CASSARTGNEQFF. CDR3 nucleotide sequence: TGTGCCAGCAGTGCCCGGACAGGGAATGAGCAGTTCTTC. The J gene is TRBJ2-1, the V gene TRBV28; TRBD1 matches at 8 bases. Trimming at V came to 5 bases and at J to 7 bases, leaving 4 bases not matched to a gene. This CDR3 has 13 amino acids. Germline V gene lookup returns CDR1 MDHEN and CDR2 SYDVKM. The complete variable domain, with remaining parts taken from reference TRBV28 and TRBJ2-1, reads DVKVTQSSRYLVKRTGEKVFLECVQDMDHENMFWYRQDPGLGLRLIYFSYDVKMKEKGDIPEGYSVSREKKERFSLILESASTNQTSMYLCASSARTGNEQFFGPGTRLTVL.

The rearrangement uses TRBV12-3 or TRBV12-4 and TRBJ2-2; 7 bases fit TRBD2. J lost 5 bases, V lost 2 bases, and 8 bases had no gene match. This CDR3 is built from 16 residues. CDR3 protein: CASSLWGLPRTGELFF. The CDR3 DNA sequence: TGTGCCAGCAGTTTATGGGGACTACCTAGGACCGGGGAGCTGTTTTTT.

This clonotype appeared a few times. The J gene is TRBJ1-1, the V gene TRBV28; no definite D call. There are 13 residues in the CDR3. Germline V lookup: CDR1 MDHEN, CDR2 SYDVKM. Trimming cost V 3 bases and J 3 bases, with 8 bases left between them. The CDR3 DNA reads as TGTGCCAGCAGTTTCGGTTCTCACACTGAAGCTTTCTTT. Residues: CASSFGSHTEAFF.

This chain links TRBV6-4 with TRBJ2-3; 7 positions agree with TRBD2. The CDR3 runs to 16 residues. V dropped 6 bases and J dropped 7; count of bases not matched to a gene: 16. CDR1 and CDR2 (germline): MRHNA, SNTAGT. The CDR3 loop is CASSPVRTSGTNTQYF. As DNA, the CDR3 is TGTGCCAGCAGCCCTGTTCGGACTAGTGGTACAAATACGCAGTATTTT.

This clonotype was found many times. This chain connects TRBV5-1 to TRBJ1-4; TRBD1 matches 8 bases. Germline loops: CDR1 SGHRS, CDR2 YFSETQ. The junction had 5 bases not matched to a gene; V was cut back by 0 bases and J by 7 bases. The CDR3 runs 15 residues. Here the CDR3 DNA reads TGCGCCAGCAGCTTGGTCCAGGGGGCTGGTGAAAAACTGTTTTTT. Translation: CASSLVQGAGEKLFF. Full variable domain (outside the CDR3, taken from reference TRBV5-1 and TRBJ1-4): KAGVTQTPRYLIKTRGQQVTLSCSPISGHRSVSWYQQTPGQGLQFLFEYFSETQRNKGNFPGRFSGRQFSNSRSEMNVSTLELGDSALYLCASSLVQGAGEKLFFGSGTQLSVL.

The V and J genes are TRBV19 and TRBJ2-5; 12 positions agree with TRBD2. The CDR3 extends over 15 amino acids. V lost 5 bases, J lost 4 bases, and 5 bases stayed unmatched. Germline values: CDR1 LNHDA, CDR2 SQIVND (reference sequence). For the CDR3, the DNA is TGTGCCAGTAGTGCGGGACTAGCGGGCCGAGAGACCCAGTACTTC. Amino acids: CASSAGLAGRETQYF.

This clonotype occurred a few times. The chain combines TRBV4-2 with TRBJ2-7; D is ambiguous. The CDR3 length is 16 residues. V was shortened by 1 base and J by 0 bases, with 13 bases between the two germline ends. Germline assignment: CDR1 LGHNA and CDR2 YNFKEQ. CDR3 in amino acids: CASSQVSSALSYEQYF. In nucleotides, the CDR3 is TGTGCCAGCAGCCAAGTAAGTTCGGCTCTCTCCTACGAGCAGTACTTC.

This chain joins TRBV20-1 and TRBJ2-2, with D hard to call. CDR1 and CDR2 (germline): DFQATT, SNEGSKA (reference sequence). V was pared by 1 base and J by 6 bases, with 9 bases between. The CDR3 covers 13 residues. The CDR3 DNA follows: TGCAGTGCTAGAGCCTCTAGTGCCGGGGAGCTGTTTTTT. Amino acids: CSARASSAGELFF.

The V call is TRBV7-3, the J call TRBJ1-2, with D possibly matching TRBD1 (6 bases). V was cut by 5 bases and J by 0 bases, with 10 bases left in between. This CDR3 has 14 residues. Germline CDR1 and CDR2: SGHTA and FQGTGA. This chain's CDR3 is CASSMTGTNYGYTF. The CDR3 nucleotides are TGTGCCAGCAGCATGACAGGAACTAACTATGGCTACACCTTC. Full variable domain (rest looked up from reference TRBV7-3 and TRBJ1-2): GAGVSQTPSNKVTEKGKYVELRCDPISGHTALYWYRQSLGQGPEFLIYFQGTGAADDSGLPNDRFFAVRPEGSVSTLKIQRTERGDSAVYLCASSMTGTNYGYTFGSGTRLTVV.